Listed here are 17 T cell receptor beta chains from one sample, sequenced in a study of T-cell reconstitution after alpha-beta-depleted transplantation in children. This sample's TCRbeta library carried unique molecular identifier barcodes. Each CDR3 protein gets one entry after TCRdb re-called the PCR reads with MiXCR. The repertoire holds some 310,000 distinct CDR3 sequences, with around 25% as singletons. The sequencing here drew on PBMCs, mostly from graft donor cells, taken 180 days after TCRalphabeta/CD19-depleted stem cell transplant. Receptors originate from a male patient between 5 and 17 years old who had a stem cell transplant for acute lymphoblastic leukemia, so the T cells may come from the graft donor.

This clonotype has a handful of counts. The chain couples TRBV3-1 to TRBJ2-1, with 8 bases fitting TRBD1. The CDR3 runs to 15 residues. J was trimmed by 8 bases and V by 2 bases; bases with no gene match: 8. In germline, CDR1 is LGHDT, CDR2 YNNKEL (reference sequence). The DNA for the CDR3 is TGTGCCAGCAGCCAAATGGGACAGGAGGTAGATGAGCAGTTCTTC. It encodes CASSQMGQEVDEQFF.

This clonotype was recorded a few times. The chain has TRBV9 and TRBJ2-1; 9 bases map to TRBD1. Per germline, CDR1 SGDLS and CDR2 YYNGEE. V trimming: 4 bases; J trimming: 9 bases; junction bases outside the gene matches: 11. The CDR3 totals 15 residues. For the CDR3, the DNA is TGTGCCAGCAGCCTTGCCGGGACAGGGCGGGGTGAGCAGTTCTTC. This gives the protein CASSLAGTGRGEQFF.

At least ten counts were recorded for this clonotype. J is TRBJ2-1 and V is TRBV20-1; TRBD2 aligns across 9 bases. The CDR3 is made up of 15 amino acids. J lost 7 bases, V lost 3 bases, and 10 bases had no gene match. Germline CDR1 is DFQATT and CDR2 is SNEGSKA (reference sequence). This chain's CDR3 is CSARAPGLATNEQFF. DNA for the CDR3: TGCAGTGCTAGGGCTCCGGGACTAGCAACTAATGAGCAGTTCTTC.

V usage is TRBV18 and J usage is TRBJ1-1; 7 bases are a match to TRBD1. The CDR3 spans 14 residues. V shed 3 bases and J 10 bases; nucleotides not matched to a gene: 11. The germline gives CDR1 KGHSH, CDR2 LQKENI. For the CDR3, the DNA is TGTGCCAGCTCACCGGGACAGATCGAGCCTGGAGCTTTCTTT. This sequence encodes CASSPGQIEPGAFF.

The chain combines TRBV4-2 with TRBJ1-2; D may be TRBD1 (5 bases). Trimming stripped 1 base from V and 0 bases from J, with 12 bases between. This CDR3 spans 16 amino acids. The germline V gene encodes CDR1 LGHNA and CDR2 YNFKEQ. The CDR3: CASSQVMTESNYGYTF. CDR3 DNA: TGTGCCAGCAGCCAAGTGATGACAGAATCTAACTATGGCTACACCTTC.

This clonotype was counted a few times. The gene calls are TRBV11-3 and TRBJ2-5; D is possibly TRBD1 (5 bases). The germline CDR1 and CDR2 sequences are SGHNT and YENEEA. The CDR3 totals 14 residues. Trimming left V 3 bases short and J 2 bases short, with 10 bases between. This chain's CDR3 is CASSFDSLQETQYF. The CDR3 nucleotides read TGTGCCAGCAGCTTTGACAGCCTACAAGAGACCCAGTACTTC. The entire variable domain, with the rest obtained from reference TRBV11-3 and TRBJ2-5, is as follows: EAGVVQSPRYKIIEKKQPVAFWCNPISGHNTLYWYLQNLGQGPELLIRYENEEAVDDSQLPKDRFSAERLKGVDSTLKIQPAELGDSAVYLCASSFDSLQETQYFGPGTRLLVL.

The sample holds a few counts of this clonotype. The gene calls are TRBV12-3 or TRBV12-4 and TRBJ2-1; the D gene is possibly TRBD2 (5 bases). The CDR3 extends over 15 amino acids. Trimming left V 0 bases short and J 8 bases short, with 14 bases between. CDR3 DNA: TGTGCCAGCAGTTTAGCCTCCCTCCGGGGTGATGAGCAGTTCTTC. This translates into CASSLASLRGDEQFF.

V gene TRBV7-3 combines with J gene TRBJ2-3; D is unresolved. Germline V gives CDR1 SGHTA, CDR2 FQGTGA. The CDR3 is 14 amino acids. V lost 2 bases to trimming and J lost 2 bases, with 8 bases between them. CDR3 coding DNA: TGTGCCAGCAGCTTAGCCAGAATCACAGATACGCAGTATTTT. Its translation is CASSLARITDTQYF.

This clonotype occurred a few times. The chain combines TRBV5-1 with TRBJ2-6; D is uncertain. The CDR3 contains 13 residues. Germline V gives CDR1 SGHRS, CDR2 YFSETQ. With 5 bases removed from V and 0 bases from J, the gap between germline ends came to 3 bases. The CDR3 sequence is CASRDSGANVLTF. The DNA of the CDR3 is TGCGCCAGCAGGGACTCTGGGGCCAACGTCCTGACTTTC.

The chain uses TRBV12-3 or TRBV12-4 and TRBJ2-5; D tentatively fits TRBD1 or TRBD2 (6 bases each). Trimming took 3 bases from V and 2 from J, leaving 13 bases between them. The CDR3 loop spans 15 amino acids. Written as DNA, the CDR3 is TGTGCCAGCAGTTTTGCGGGACACCTACAAGAGACCCAGTACTTC. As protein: CASSFAGHLQETQYF.

CDR3 bases: TGTGCCATGAAGCGGGAGTGGGGCAATGAGCAGTTCTTC. Its protein is CAMKREWGNEQFF. The gene calls are TRBV10-3 and TRBJ2-1, with 8 bases matching TRBD2. Trimming cost V 9 bases and J 6 bases; bases outside gene matches: 7. The CDR3 sequence is 13 residues long. CDR1 and CDR2 (germline): ENHRY, SYGVKD.

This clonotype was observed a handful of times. The CDR3 loop is CASSYRVTQETQYF. CDR3 DNA: TGTGCCAGCAGTTATCGGGTCACCCAAGAGACCCAGTACTTC. The rearrangement joins TRBV6-5 to TRBJ2-5; D is ambiguous. CDR1 and CDR2 from the germline V gene are MNHEY and SVGAGI. CDR3 length: 14 amino acids. Deletions cut 3 bases from V and 1 base from J, with 9 bases between.

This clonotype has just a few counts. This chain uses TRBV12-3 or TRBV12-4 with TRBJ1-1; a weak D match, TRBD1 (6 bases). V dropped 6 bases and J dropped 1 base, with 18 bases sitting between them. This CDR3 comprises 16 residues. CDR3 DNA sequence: TGTGCCAGCAGGACCTCCCACCAACAGGGGAACACTGAAGCTTTCTTT. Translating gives CASRTSHQQGNTEAFF.

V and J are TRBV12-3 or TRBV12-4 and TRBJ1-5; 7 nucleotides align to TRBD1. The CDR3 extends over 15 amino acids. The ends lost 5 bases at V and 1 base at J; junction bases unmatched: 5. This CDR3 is CASSRTGMSNQPQHF. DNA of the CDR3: TGTGCCAGCAGTCGGACAGGTATGAGCAATCAGCCCCAGCATTTT.

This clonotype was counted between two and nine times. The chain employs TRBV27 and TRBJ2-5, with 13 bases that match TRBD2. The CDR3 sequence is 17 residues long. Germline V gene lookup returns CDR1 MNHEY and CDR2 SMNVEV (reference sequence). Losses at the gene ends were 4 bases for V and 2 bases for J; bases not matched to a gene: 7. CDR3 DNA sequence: TGTGCCAGCAGTTCAATATTGGGACTAGCGGGACAAGAGACCCAGTACTTC. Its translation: CASSSILGLAGQETQYF.

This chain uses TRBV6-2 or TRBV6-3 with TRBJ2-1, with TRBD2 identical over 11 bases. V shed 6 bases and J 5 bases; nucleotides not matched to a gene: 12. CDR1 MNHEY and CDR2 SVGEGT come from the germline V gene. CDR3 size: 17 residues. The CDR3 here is CASRRGGLAGGNNEQFF. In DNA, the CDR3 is TGTGCCAGCAGGCGGGGGGGGCTAGCGGGAGGAAACAATGAGCAGTTCTTC.

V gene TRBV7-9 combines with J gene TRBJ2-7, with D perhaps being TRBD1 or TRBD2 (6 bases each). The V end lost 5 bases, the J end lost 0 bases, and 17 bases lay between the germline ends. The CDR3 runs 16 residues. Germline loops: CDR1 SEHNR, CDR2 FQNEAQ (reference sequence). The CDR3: CASSPDSGPSSYEQYF. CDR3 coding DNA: TGTGCCAGCAGCCCGGACAGCGGGCCGAGCTCCTACGAGCAGTACTTC.